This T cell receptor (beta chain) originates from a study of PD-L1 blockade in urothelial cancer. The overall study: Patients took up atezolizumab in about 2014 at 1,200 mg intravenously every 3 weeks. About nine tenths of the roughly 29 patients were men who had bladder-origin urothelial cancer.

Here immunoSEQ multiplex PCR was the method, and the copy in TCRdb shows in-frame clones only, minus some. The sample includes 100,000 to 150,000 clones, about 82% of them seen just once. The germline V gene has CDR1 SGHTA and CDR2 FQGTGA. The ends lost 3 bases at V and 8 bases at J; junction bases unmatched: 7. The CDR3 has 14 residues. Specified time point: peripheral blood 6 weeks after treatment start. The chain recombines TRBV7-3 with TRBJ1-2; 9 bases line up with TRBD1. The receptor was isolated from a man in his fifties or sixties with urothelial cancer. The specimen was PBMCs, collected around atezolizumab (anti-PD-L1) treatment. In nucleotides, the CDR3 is TGTGCCAGCAGCTTCGACGGGACAGGGAGCGGCTACACCTTC. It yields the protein CASSFDGTGSGYTF.